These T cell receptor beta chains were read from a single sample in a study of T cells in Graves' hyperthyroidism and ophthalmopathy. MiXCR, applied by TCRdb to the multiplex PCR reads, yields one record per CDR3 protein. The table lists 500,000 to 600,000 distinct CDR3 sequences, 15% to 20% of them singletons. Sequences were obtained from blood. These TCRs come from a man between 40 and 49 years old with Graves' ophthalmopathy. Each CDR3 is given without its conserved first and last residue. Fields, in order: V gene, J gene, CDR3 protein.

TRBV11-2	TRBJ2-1	ASGYPPTGTRAWGEQF
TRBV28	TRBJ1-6	ASRPRGGTYNSPLH
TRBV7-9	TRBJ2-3	ASSAGVYTDTEY
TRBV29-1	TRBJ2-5	SVETGTTSEY
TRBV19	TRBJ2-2	ASSIPWDSTGELF
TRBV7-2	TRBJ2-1	ASSRGDAYNEQF
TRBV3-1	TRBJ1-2	ASSQVKGYGYT
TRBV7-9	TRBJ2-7	ASSLGQYIYEQY
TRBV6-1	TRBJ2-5	AAGAGGTQY
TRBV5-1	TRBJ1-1	ASSLGQGAETEAF
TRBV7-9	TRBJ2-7	ASSSFRTEDSYEQY
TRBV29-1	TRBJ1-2	SVVSGESPLYGYT
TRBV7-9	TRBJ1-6	ASSVTGNHNSPLH
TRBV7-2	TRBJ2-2	ASSSGTFGTGELF
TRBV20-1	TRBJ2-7	SASGLASSYEQY
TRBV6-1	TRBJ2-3	ASTLEGGGTDTQY
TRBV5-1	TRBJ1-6	ASSPGGVQSPLH
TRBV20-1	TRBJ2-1	SARGPLDYNEQF
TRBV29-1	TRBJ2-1	SVAIERLGGWQF
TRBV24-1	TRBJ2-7	ATSSAGGNYEQY
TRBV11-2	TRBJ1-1	ASSLVSSQEAF
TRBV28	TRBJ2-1	ASSPRVALNEQF
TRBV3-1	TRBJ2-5	ASSHLSGGQETQY
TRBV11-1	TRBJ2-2	ASRDAGTGYTGELF
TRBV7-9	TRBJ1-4	ASSLVLGSDEKLF
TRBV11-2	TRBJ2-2	ASSPHTGSGELF
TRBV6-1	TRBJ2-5	ASRSLGWGEETQY
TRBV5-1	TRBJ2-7	ASSWGAETSGYEQY
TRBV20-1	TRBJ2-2	SARLRGGAGELF
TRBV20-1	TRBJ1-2	SAPRTTGVAGYT
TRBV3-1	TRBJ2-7	ASSQEGQGAEGQY
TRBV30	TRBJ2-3	AWSVASTDTQY
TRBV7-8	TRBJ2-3	ASSLVFLGGINTDTQY